Listed below are T cell receptor beta chains from one sample, sequenced in a study of OX40 agonist ivuxolimab in advanced cancers. TCRdb's table, derived via immunoSEQ multiplex PCR, lists solely in-frame clones and lacks some. The repertoire holds tens of thousands of clones, around 81% seen once, with over 1.1% in the top ten. This specimen consisted of CD4+ or CD8+ T cells sorted from blood, obtained in a trial of the OX40 agonist ivuxolimab. All receptors come from an adult with an advanced solid tumor such as melanoma, head and neck, liver or kidney cancer. CDR3s include the opening cysteine and the closing phenylalanine or tryptophan. The D gene is left open where the match is weak. Clone size appears in some rows only: once, few, many, or a class for an expanded clone.

len	d_gene	v_gene	j_gene	abundance	CDR3nt	CDR3aa
12	.	TRBV6-5	TRBJ2-3	few	TGTGCCAGCAAGGCACCCTCGGATACGCAGTATTTT	CASKAPSDTQYF
15	.	TRBV5-6	TRBJ1-1	.	TGTGCCAGCAGCTTGGCCCCGACAGTGAACACTGAAGCTTTCTTT	CASSLAPTVNTEAFF
15	.	TRBV9	TRBJ2-6	.	TGTGCCAGCAGTCTGGGACATGCTGGGGCCAACGTCCTGACTTTC	CASSLGHAGANVLTF
14	.	TRBV30	TRBJ1-4	.	TGTGCCTGGAGTGCGTTGCGAGGGAATGAAAAACTGTTTTTT	CAWSALRGNEKLFF
17	.	TRBV5-4	TRBJ1-4	.	TGTGCCAGCAGCCCCGGCGTTAGTAGGTCAACTAATGAAAAACTGTTTTTT	CASSPGVSRSTNEKLFF
15	TRBD2	TRBV19	TRBJ2-5	few	TGTGCCAGTAGTATTGGACTAGCGGACCAAGAGACCCAGTACTTC	CASSIGLADQETQYF
15	.	TRBV7-2	TRBJ2-6	.	TGTGCCAGCAGCCAGGGCTTTGCTGGGGCCAACGTCCTGACTTTC	CASSQGFAGANVLTF
12	.	TRBV2	TRBJ1-1	.	TGTGCCAGCAGGATAGTGAACACTGAAGCTTTCTTT	CASRIVNTEAFF
11	.	TRBV20-1	TRBJ2-3	.	TGCAGTGCTCGTGACCCAAGGGCGCAGTATTTT	CSARDPRAQYF
16	.	TRBV5-1	TRBJ1-3	few	TGCGCCAGCAGCTTGGGCCTGGGTGGCTCTGGAAACACCATATATTTT	CASSLGLGGSGNTIYF
13	.	TRBV23-1	TRBJ1-2	few	TGCGCCAGCAGGAGACAGGACGACTATGGCTACACCTTC	CASRRQDDYGYTF
14	TRBD1	TRBV19	TRBJ1-4	.	TGTGCCAGTAGTGGGACAGGGGGGTTTGAAAAACTGTTTTTT	CASSGTGGFEKLFF
13	.	TRBV11-2	TRBJ1-5	.	TGTGCCAGCAGCACATCAGCCTATCTGCCCCAGCATTTT	CASSTSAYLPQHF
15	.	TRBV13	TRBJ2-1	few	TGTGCCAGCAGTTCGCAAGGCAGCTCCTACAATGAGCAGTTCTTC	CASSSQGSSYNEQFF
13	.	TRBV11-2	TRBJ2-1	.	TGTGCCAGCAGTTCTAGGCCCCTAGGTGAGCAGTTCTTC	CASSSRPLGEQFF
17	TRBD1	TRBV30	TRBJ2-2	once	TGTGCCTGGAGTGTTCCGGGACAGGGTATGAGGACCGGGGAGCTGTTTTTT	CAWSVPGQGMRTGELFF
13	.	TRBV4-3	TRBJ1-6	.	TGCGCCAGCAGCCAAGATCCAGGCTTACACCTCCACTTT	CASSQDPGLHLHF
14	TRBD2	TRBV5-6	TRBJ2-5	.	TGTGCCAGCAGCTTGTATACTAGCGAAGAGACCCAGTACTTC	CASSLYTSEETQYF
17	.	TRBV18	TRBJ1-3	.	TGTGCCAGCTCACCATTTGCGGCCGGAAGCTCTGGAAACACCATATATTTT	CASSPFAAGSSGNTIYF
12	.	TRBV7-6	TRBJ2-5	.	TGTGCCAGCAGCCCACTTCAAGAGACCCAGTACTTC	CASSPLQETQYF
11	.	TRBV28	TRBJ2-3	.	TGTGCCAGCAGTCTCAAACTTACGCAGTATTTT	CASSLKLTQYF
14	TRBD1	TRBV7-2	TRBJ1-1	.	TGTGCCAGCAGCTCAGGACAGGGGGACACTGAAGCTTTCTTT	CASSSGQGDTEAFF
15	TRBD1	TRBV27	TRBJ2-7	few	TGTGCCAGCAGTTTCTCCGGGACAGGGGTGGGTGAGCAGTACTTC	CASSFSGTGVGEQYF
14	.	TRBV10-3	TRBJ2-2	.	TGTGCCATCAGCGACTTGCGGGTCCCCGGGGAGCTGTTTTTT	CAISDLRVPGELFF
14	.	TRBV7-3	TRBJ2-2	once	TGTGCCAGCAGACTGGACAGGAACACCGGGGAGCTGTTTTTT	CASRLDRNTGELFF
12	.	TRBV5-1	TRBJ2-7	.	TGCGCCAGCACGAGGGACGGATACGAGCAGTACTTC	CASTRDGYEQYF
15	.	TRBV5-6	TRBJ2-3	.	TGTGCCAGCAGCTTGTCATTGACAGGCACAGATACGCAGTATTTT	CASSLSLTGTDTQYF
14	TRBD1	TRBV6-1	TRBJ1-5	.	TGTGCCAGCAGTCAAGGACAGGGTCATCAGCCCCAGCATTTT	CASSQGQGHQPQHF
15	.	TRBV4-3	TRBJ2-7	few	TGCGCCAGCAGCCAAGATGGTTCGGGAGTCTACGAGCAGTACTTC	CASSQDGSGVYEQYF
16	TRBD1	TRBV7-3	TRBJ2-2	.	TGTGCCAGCAGCTTAGGGACAGGGGGTAACACCGGGGAGCTGTTTTTT	CASSLGTGGNTGELFF
15	.	TRBV5-1	TRBJ2-7	.	TGCGCCAGCAGCACGGGGACCGCTGCTTCCTACGAGCAGTACTTC	CASSTGTAASYEQYF
17	TRBD1	TRBV28	TRBJ2-7	.	TGTGCCAGCAGTTTGATGACCGGGACAGGGTTCTTGAACGAGCAGTACTTC	CASSLMTGTGFLNEQYF
12	.	TRBV7-8	TRBJ2-1	.	TGTGCCAGCAGCTTAAGGGGGAATGAGCAGTTCTTC	CASSLRGNEQFF
13	.	TRBV2	TRBJ1-5	.	TGTGCCAGCAGTCCACAGAGCGATCAGCCCCAGCATTTT	CASSPQSDQPQHF
17	TRBD1	TRBV9	TRBJ1-4	.	TGTGCCAGCAGCGAACGGGGACAGGGGGCCTCTAATGAAAAACTGTTTTTT	CASSERGQGASNEKLFF
16	TRBD1	TRBV7-2	TRBJ1-2	.	TGTGCCAGCAGCCCTCGACAGGGGCCCCTGAGTTATGGCTACACCTTC	CASSPRQGPLSYGYTF
18	.	TRBV5-1	TRBJ2-3	.	TGCGCCAGCAGCCACCAGGGGTACGGAGGGGGTAGCACAGATACGCAGTATTTT	CASSHQGYGGGSTDTQYF
15	TRBD2	TRBV9	TRBJ2-3	.	TGTGCCAGCAGCGTAACGGGAGGGAGCACAGATACGCAGTATTTT	CASSVTGGSTDTQYF
14	.	TRBV9	TRBJ1-1	.	TGTGCCAGCAGCGCATCCGAGGGTTACACTGAAGCTTTCTTT	CASSASEGYTEAFF
16	TRBD1	TRBV4-2	TRBJ1-2	.	TGTGCCAGCAGCCAAGTCCAGACAGGGATGGACTATGGCTACACCTTC	CASSQVQTGMDYGYTF